These T cell receptor beta chains were read from a single sample in a study of blood T cell repertoires in COVID-19. TCRdb's table, derived via immunoSEQ multiplex PCR, lists solely in-frame clones and lacks some. Of 210,000 or so clones listed, about 80% were seen once; the top ten hold about 4.8%. The sample was PBMCs or T cells enriched from blood (not recorded which). These receptors all stem from a woman in her forties or fifties who had been exposed to COVID-19. Each CDR3 is given with its conserved first and last residue. D genes are given only for firm matches. Expanded clones get a size class; other rows say once, few or many, or leave the size out.

clone size,J gene,D gene,V gene,CDR3 DNA,CDR3 protein
-,TRBJ1-5,-,TRBV2,TGTGCCAGCACCGCCGGCAGGAATCAGCCCCAGCATTTT,CASTAGRNQPQHF
-,TRBJ1-2,TRBD1,TRBV3-1/TRBV3-2,TGTGCCAGCAACGACGGACAGGAAACCTATGGCTACACCTTC,CASNDGQETYGYTF
once,TRBJ1-4,TRBD1,TRBV28,TGTGCCAGCAGTATCCCGGGGACAGGGACTGAAAAACTGTTTTTT,CASSIPGTGTEKLFF
once,TRBJ1-2,TRBD1,TRBV11-1,TGTGCCAGCAGCCCCGACAGGGACTATGGCTACACCTTC,CASSPDRDYGYTF
once,TRBJ1-1,-,TRBV12-3/TRBV12-4,TGTGCCAGCAGTTTGAGGGATTCAACTGAAGCTTTCTTT,CASSLRDSTEAFF
-,TRBJ1-2,-,TRBV9,TGTGCCAGCAGCGTCTCGGGAAACGTCTATGGCTACACCTTC,CASSVSGNVYGYTF
-,TRBJ2-3,-,TRBV6-2/TRBV6-3,TGTGCCAGCAGCATAGGTGGGCGAGATACGCAGTATTTT,CASSIGGRDTQYF
-,TRBJ2-5,-,TRBV21-1,TGTGCCAGCAGCAGAGGAGGGGAGAGGGAAGAGACCCAGTACTTC,CASSRGGEREETQYF
-,TRBJ1-6,-,TRBV28,TGTGCCGTACACGGAGGTAGGGCGGATTCACCCCTCCACTTT,CAVHGGRADSPLHF
-,TRBJ2-7,TRBD1,TRBV5-1,TGCGCCAGCAGCTTTCAGCCCGGGACAGGGCTAACATTCTACGAGCAGTACTTC,CASSFQPGTGLTFYEQYF
-,TRBJ1-1,-,TRBV3-1/TRBV3-2,TGTGCCAGCAGCCTCCGGGGGGTGACTGAAGCTTTCTTT,CASSLRGVTEAFF
-,TRBJ1-2,-,TRBV7-5,TGTGTCAGAAGCCTCTCGGGGTACTATGGCTACACCTTC,CVRSLSGYYGYTF
-,TRBJ1-5,-,TRBV28,TGTGCCAGCAGTCCCATACAGGGATGGGAAAATCAGCCCCAGCATTTT,CASSPIQGWENQPQHF
-,TRBJ2-7,TRBD1,TRBV5-1,TGCGCCAGCAGCTTAGCCAGGGGGCCCTACGAGCAGTACTTC,CASSLARGPYEQYF
-,TRBJ2-1,TRBD2,TRBV5-1,TGCGCCAGCAGCCCAAAGGGACTAGCGGGGTACAATGAGCAGTTCTTC,CASSPKGLAGYNEQFF
-,TRBJ1-1,TRBD1,TRBV2,TGTGCCAGCCAGCCGGGACAGGGGCTCACTGAAGCTTTCTTT,CASQPGQGLTEAFF
-,TRBJ1-1,-,TRBV28,TGTGCCAGCAGCCCGTTGAACACTGAAGCTTTCTTT,CASSPLNTEAFF
-,TRBJ2-5,TRBD1,TRBV5-1,TGCGCCAGCAGCTCAGACCTGGGGACAGGGTCCCAGTACTTC,CASSSDLGTGSQYF
-,TRBJ1-2,-,TRBV9,TGTGCCAGCACCGAGCCAGGAGGATATGGCTACACCTTC,CASTEPGGYGYTF
-,TRBJ1-5,-,TRBV28,TGTGCCAGCATCTGGGGGCAGGGTCAGCCCCAGCATTTT,CASIWGQGQPQHF
-,TRBJ1-3,TRBD1,TRBV6-4,TGTGCCAGGTACAGGGGTTACACCATATATTTT,CARYRGYTIYF
once,TRBJ2-2,-,TRBV19,TGTGCCAGTAAGGGACACAACACCGGGGAGCTGTTTTTT,CASKGHNTGELFF
-,TRBJ1-3,-,TRBV9,TGTGCCAGCATGAATTCCCCACAGAAACCACTCAGATACACCATATATTTT,CASMNSPQKPLRYTIYF
-,TRBJ2-1,TRBD2,TRBV7-2,TGTGCCAGCAGCTTAGCCAGCGGGAGATACAATGAGCAGTTCTTC,CASSLASGRYNEQFF
-,TRBJ2-4,TRBD2,TRBV4-2,TGTGCCAGCAGCCAGGAAGGGACTAGCGGGGGGGCCCAAAACATTCAGTACTTC,CASSQEGTSGGAQNIQYF
-,TRBJ1-5,-,TRBV28,TGTGCCAGCAGTTTCGATTACAGGGTAATGGTCAATCAGCCCCAGCATTTT,CASSFDYRVMVNQPQHF
-,TRBJ1-2,-,TRBV28,TGTGCCAGCGGCCCCACTAACTATGGCTACACCTTC,CASGPTNYGYTF
-,TRBJ1-1,TRBD1,TRBV2,TGTGCCAGCAGGGTGGACAGGGACACTGAAGCTTTCTTT,CASRVDRDTEAFF
-,TRBJ2-7,-,TRBV15,TGTGCCACCAGCAGCCTTGGGGGCCAAGGGGCCGAGCAGTACTTC,CATSSLGGQGAEQYF
once,TRBJ2-1,TRBD2,TRBV19,TGTGCCAGTAGTAGGACCTATAGCGGGGGTCTATACAATGAGCAGTTCTTC,CASSRTYSGGLYNEQFF
few,TRBJ1-5,-,TRBV5-1,TGCGCCAGCAGGCGTGACAGTAATAGCAATCAGCCCCAGCATTTT,CASRRDSNSNQPQHF
-,TRBJ2-1,-,TRBV6-5,TGTGCCAGCAGTTACTCCAGGCCGAGCTCCTACAATGAGCAGTTCTTC,CASSYSRPSSYNEQFF
-,TRBJ2-1,-,TRBV27,TGTGCCAGCAGTCCAGGTCAGGTCCCCTACAATGAGCAGTTCTTC,CASSPGQVPYNEQFF
-,TRBJ2-2,-,TRBV6-5,TGTGCCAGCAGTTACGAGATTACGAACACCGGGGAGCTGTTTTTT,CASSYEITNTGELFF
-,TRBJ2-7,-,TRBV20-1,TGCAGTGCTTCCACATACAACGAGCAGTACTTC,CSASTYNEQYF
-,TRBJ2-7,TRBD1,TRBV7-2,TGTGCCAGCAGCTCCCGGGACAGGATCTACGAGCAGTACTTC,CASSSRDRIYEQYF
-,TRBJ2-7,TRBD1,TRBV27,TGTGCCAGCAGTTTACAGACAGGGGCCTACGAGCAGTACTTC,CASSLQTGAYEQYF
-,TRBJ2-1,-,TRBV28,TGTGCCAGCAGAACCGGGGGTGTCAATGAGCAGTTCTTC,CASRTGGVNEQFF
-,TRBJ2-6,-,TRBV3-1/TRBV3-2,TGTGCCAGCAGCCCCCTCACTAGAGCTGGGGCCAACGTCCTGACTTTC,CASSPLTRAGANVLTF
-,TRBJ1-1,-,TRBV7-9,TGTGCCAGCAGCCCACCAGGGAACACTGAAGCTTTCTTT,CASSPPGNTEAFF
once,TRBJ1-1,-,TRBV18,TGTGCCAGCTCACCCCAGTCTCGGGGGTACACTGAAGCTTTCTTT,CASSPQSRGYTEAFF
-,TRBJ2-1,-,TRBV7-8,TGTGCCAGCAGCTCCATCGACTCCGCTGGTGAGCAGTTCTTC,CASSSIDSAGEQFF
-,TRBJ2-7,TRBD1,TRBV19,TGTGCCAGTAGGAAAGGACAGGAGTACTACGAGCAGTACTTC,CASRKGQEYYEQYF
-,TRBJ2-3,TRBD2,TRBV4-3,TGCGCCAGCAGCCAGGATGCTATCCGGCGGGGGGTCGACCAAGCAGATACGCAGTATTTT,CASSQDAIRRGVDQADTQYF
-,TRBJ2-1,TRBD1,TRBV19,TGTGCCAGTAGACGGGACAGGGCATCCTACAATGAGCAGTTCTTC,CASRRDRASYNEQFF
-,TRBJ1-2,-,TRBV27,TGTGCCAGCAGTTTATCTTCCACAGGGTATGGCTACACCTTC,CASSLSSTGYGYTF
few,TRBJ1-1,TRBD1,TRBV6-4,TGTGCCAGCAGTGATCGACAGGGGGAGGCTTTCTTT,CASSDRQGEAFF
medium-sized,TRBJ1-2,TRBD1,TRBV29-1,TGCAGCGCGACAGGGGGCAACTATGGCTACACCTTC,CSATGGNYGYTF
-,TRBJ1-5,-,TRBV10-3,TGTGCCATCAGTGACAGGGGCGGCAATCAGCCCCAGCATTTT,CAISDRGGNQPQHF
-,TRBJ2-3,-,TRBV7-9,TGTGCCAGCAGCTTCAGGGAAACAGATACGCAGTATTTT,CASSFRETDTQYF
-,TRBJ2-7,TRBD1,TRBV6-5,TGTGCCGACAGGGTCCGAATCTACGAGCAGTACTTC,CADRVRIYEQYF
-,TRBJ1-2,-,TRBV28,TGTGCCAGCAGTCCCCGACAGGTTGGCTATGGCTACACCTTC,CASSPRQVGYGYTF